This TCR beta chain was retrieved from a study of CD8+CD57+ T cells in acquired aplastic anemia. This clonotype showed up many times. Trimming removed 2 bases from V and 0 bases from J, with 4 bases in between. The CDR3 length is 12 residues. Germline loops: CDR1 DFQATT, CDR2 SNEGSKA (reference sequence). Patients sequenced had flow cytometry evidence of CD8+CD57+ cell expansion. Genomic DNA served as template for TCR beta VDJ and CDR3 profiling. MiXCR, run by TCRdb on the reads, gives a single entry per CDR3 protein. Of about half a million distinct CDR3 sequences listed, 25% to 40% are singletons. The V gene is TRBV20-1, the J gene TRBJ1-2; D not resolved. The clonotype was recovered from a human donor with aplastic anemia. Material for sequencing was sorted CD4+, CD8+, or CD8+CD57+ T cells (not recorded which) from PBMCs. The CDR3 protein is CSARKTNYGYTF. CDR3 DNA sequence: TGCAGTGCTAGAAAAACTAACTATGGCTACACCTTC.